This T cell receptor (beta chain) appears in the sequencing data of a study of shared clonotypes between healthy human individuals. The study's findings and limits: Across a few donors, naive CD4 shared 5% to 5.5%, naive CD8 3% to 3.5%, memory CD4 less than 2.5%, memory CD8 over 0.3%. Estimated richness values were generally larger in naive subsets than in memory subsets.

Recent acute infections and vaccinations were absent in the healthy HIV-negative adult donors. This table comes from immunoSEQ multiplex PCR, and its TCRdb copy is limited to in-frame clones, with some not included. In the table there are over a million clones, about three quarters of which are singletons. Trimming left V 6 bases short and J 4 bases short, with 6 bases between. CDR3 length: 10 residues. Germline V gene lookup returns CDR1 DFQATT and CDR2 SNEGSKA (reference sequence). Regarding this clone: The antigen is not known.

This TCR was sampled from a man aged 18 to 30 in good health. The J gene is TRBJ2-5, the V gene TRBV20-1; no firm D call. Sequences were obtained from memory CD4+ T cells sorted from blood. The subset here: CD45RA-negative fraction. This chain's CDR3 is CSAVGETQYF. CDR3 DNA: TGCAGTGCCGTCGGAGAGACCCAGTACTTC.